This is a list of T cell receptor beta chains from one sample in a study of CD8+ T cells in alopecia areata. Repertoires were generated with immunoSEQ multiplex PCR, while TCRdb's copy carries only in-frame clones and drops some. The sample consists of tens of thousands of clones, around 66% of them appearing once. Specimen: CD8+ T cells sorted from blood, collected at week 24, from a patient treated with tofacitinib. Receptors originate from a human donor with alopecia areata. CDR3s include the opening cysteine and the closing phenylalanine or tryptophan. The order of the fields is V gene, D gene, J gene, CDR3 DNA, CDR3 protein. A D gene is named only where the DNA matches it firmly.

TRBV6-5,-,TRBJ1-4,TGTGCCAGCAGCGAAAGTGCAACTAATGAAAAACTGTTTTTT,CASSESATNEKLFF
TRBV4-1,-,TRBJ1-2,TGCGCCAGCAGCCAAGATCTGGGGGATAACGGTGGCTACACCTTC,CASSQDLGDNGGYTF
TRBV5-1,-,TRBJ2-5,TGCGCCAGCAGCCTAGAGGGGGGGCAAGAGACCCAGTACTTC,CASSLEGGQETQYF
TRBV4-1,TRBD2,TRBJ2-7,TGCGCCAGCAGCCACCCGACTAGCGGGGCATACGAGCAGTACTTC,CASSHPTSGAYEQYF
TRBV29-1,-,TRBJ1-2,TGCAGCGTTGAAGGTTGGGCCAGGGAGCACTATGGCTACACCTTC,CSVEGWAREHYGYTF
TRBV9,TRBD2,TRBJ2-2,TGTGCCGCCGCTAGCGGCCCGAACACGAGGGAGCTGTTTTTT,CAAASGPNTRELFF
TRBV7-2,TRBD1,TRBJ2-5,TGTGCCAGCAGCTCGGGACAGGCGGAGACCCAGTACTTC,CASSSGQAETQYF
TRBV29-1,-,TRBJ1-1,TGCAGCGTTGCCGGGTTGGACACTGAAGCTTTCTTT,CSVAGLDTEAFF
TRBV9,-,TRBJ2-7,TGTGCCAGCAGCGTATACGACAGCTCCTACGAGCAGTACTTC,CASSVYDSSYEQYF
TRBV4-2,-,TRBJ2-3,TGTGCCAGCAGCCAACAGGGGAGTAGGGGCACAGATACGCAGTATTTT,CASSQQGSRGTDTQYF
TRBV11-2,-,TRBJ1-2,TGTGCCAGCAGCTTCGGGGGAGTAGCTAACTATGGCTACACCTTC,CASSFGGVANYGYTF
TRBV5-6,TRBD1,TRBJ1-5,TGTGCCAGCAGTACTGGGGGACAGGTTAGCAATCAGCCCCAGCATTTT,CASSTGGQVSNQPQHF
TRBV10-3,-,TRBJ2-5,TGTGCCATCAGTGAGTCTTTAGAGAGGGCGCAAGAGACCCAGTACTTC,CAISESLERAQETQYF
TRBV4-2,-,TRBJ2-1,TGTGCCAGCAGCCAAGCGGGCCATGAGCAGTTCTTC,CASSQAGHEQFF
TRBV7-9,-,TRBJ2-3,TGTGCCAGCAGCTTTCTCCTCACAGATACGCAGTATTTT,CASSFLLTDTQYF